This T cell receptor beta chain was observed in a study of T cells in tuberculosis. With V trimmed by 5 bases and J by 6 bases, 18 bases remained unmatched. This CDR3 is 17 amino acids long. Germline V gives CDR1 SGHTA, CDR2 FQGTGA. Profiled with immunoSEQ multiplex PCR; TCRdb holds only in-frame clones, not every one. The sample shows about 59,000 clones, around 86% of them seen only once. After thawing and overnight rest, PBMC were stained with GMM-loaded CD1B tetramer, viability dye and anti-CD3 for sorting. The CD1B tetramers carried C32 glucose monomycolate purified from Rhodococcus equi. Before cryopreservation, the sorted PBMC lost their CD14-expressing monocytes.

The sequence was obtained from an adult woman with latent tuberculosis. The chain couples TRBV7-3 to TRBJ2-7; TRBD2 matches 8 bases. Material: CD1b-GMM tetramer-negative cells sorted from PBMCs. The CDR3 reads CASSPAGGGAGQSEQYF. CDR3 nucleotide sequence: TGTGCCAGCAGCCCTGCGGGGGGAGGAGCGGGGCAGAGCGAGCAGTACTTC.